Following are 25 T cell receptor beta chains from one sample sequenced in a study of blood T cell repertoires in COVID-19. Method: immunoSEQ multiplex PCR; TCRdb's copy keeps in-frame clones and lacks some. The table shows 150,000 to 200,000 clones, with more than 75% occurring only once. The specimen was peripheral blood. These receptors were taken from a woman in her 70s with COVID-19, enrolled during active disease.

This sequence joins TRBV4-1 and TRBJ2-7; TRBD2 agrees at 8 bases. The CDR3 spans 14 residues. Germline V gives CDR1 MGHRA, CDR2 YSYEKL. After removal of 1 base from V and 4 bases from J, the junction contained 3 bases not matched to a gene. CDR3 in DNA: TGCGCCAGCAGCCAAGTTCAGCGGGGGTACGAGCAGTACTTC. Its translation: CASSQVQRGYEQYF.

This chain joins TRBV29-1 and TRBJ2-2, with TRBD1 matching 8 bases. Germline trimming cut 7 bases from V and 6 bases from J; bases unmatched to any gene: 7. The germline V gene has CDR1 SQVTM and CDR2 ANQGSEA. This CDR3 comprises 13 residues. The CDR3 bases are TGCAGCGGACGGACAGGGTGGGCCGGGGAGCTGTTTTTT. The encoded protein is CSGRTGWAGELFF.

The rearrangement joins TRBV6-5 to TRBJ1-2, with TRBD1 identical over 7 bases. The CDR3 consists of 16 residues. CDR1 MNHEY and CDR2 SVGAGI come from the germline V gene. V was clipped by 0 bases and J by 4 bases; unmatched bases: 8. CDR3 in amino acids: CASSYSPLGQVYGYTF. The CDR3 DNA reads TGTGCCAGCAGTTACTCTCCCCTTGGACAGGTCTATGGCTACACCTTC.

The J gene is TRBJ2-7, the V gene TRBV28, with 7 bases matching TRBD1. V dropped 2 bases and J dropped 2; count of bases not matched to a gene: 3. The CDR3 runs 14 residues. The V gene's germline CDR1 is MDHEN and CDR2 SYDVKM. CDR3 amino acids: CASSLTGQPYEQYF. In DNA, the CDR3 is TGTGCCAGCAGTTTAACGGGACAGCCCTACGAGCAGTACTTC.

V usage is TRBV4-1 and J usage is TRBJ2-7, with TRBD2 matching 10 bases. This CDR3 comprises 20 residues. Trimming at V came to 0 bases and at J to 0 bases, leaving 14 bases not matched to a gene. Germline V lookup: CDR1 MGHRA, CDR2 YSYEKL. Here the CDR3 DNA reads TGCGCCAGCAGCCAAGATGTGATACTAGCGGGAAAGGGCGACTCCTACGAGCAGTACTTC. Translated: CASSQDVILAGKGDSYEQYF.

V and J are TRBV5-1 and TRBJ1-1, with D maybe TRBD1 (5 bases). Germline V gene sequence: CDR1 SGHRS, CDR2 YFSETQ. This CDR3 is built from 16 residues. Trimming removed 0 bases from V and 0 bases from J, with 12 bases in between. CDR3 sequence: CASSLAGGFMNTEAFF. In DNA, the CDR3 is TGCGCCAGCAGCTTGGCGGGGGGGTTTATGAACACTGAAGCTTTCTTT.

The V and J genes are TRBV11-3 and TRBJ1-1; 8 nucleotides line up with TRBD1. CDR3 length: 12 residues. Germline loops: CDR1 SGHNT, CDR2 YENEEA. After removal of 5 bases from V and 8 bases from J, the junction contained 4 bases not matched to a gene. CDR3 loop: CASSPGGWEAFF. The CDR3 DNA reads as TGTGCCAGCAGCCCAGGGGGCTGGGAAGCTTTCTTT.

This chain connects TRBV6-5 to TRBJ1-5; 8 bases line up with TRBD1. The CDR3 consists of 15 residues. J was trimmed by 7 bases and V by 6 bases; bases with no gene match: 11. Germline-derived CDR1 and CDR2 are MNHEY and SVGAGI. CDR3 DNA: TGTGCCAGCAGCCCCGACAGGGGCTTAATCCAGCCCCAGCATTTT. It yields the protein CASSPDRGLIQPQHF.

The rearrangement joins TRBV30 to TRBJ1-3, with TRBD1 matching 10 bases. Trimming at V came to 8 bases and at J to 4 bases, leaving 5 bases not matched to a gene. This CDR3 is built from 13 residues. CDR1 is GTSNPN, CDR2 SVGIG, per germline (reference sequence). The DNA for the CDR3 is TGTGCCGGGGACAGGGGTACGGGAAACACCATATATTTT. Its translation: CAGDRGTGNTIYF.

CDR3 bases: TGTGCCAGCAGCCAAATCGGGAGGGCCTACAATGAGCAGTTCTTC. Amino acid sequence: CASSQIGRAYNEQFF. The chain carries TRBV3-1 (or the pseudogene TRBV3-2) and TRBJ2-1, with 8 nucleotides matching TRBD2. Losses at the gene ends were 2 bases for V and 2 bases for J; bases not matched to a gene: 2. The CDR3 length is 15 residues. Germline lookup yields CDR1 LGHDT and CDR2 YNNKEL (reference sequence).

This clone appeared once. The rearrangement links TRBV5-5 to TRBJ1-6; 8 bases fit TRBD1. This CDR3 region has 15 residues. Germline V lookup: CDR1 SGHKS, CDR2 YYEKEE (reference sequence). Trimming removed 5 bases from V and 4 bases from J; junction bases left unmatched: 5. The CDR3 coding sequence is TGTGCCAGCAGGACAGGGGAGAAGTATAATTCACCCCTCCACTTT. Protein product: CASRTGEKYNSPLHF.

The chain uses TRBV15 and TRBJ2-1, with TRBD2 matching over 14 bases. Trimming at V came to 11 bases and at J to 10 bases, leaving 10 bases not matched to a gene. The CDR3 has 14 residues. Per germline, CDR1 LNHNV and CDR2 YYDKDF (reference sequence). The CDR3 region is CAVDSGLAGEEQFF. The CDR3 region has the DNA TGTGCCGTCGATTCGGGACTAGCGGGAGAAGAGCAGTTCTTC. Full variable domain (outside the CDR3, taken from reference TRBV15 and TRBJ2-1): DAMVIQNPRYQVTQFGKPVTLSCSQTLNHNVMYWYQQKSSQAPKLLFHYYDKDFNNEADTPDNFQSRRPNTSFCFLDIRSPGLGDTAMYLCAVDSGLAGEEQFFGPGTRLTVL.

CDR3 region: CASSFSQGDSPLHF. Written as DNA, the CDR3 is TGTGCCAGCAGCTTTTCGCAGGGTGATTCACCCCTCCACTTT. The V call is TRBV11-2, the J call TRBJ1-6, with D possibly being TRBD1 (5 bases). This CDR3 has 14 residues. Germline V CDR1 and CDR2: SGHAT, FQNNGV. V lost 3 bases to trimming and J lost 8 bases, with 11 bases between them.

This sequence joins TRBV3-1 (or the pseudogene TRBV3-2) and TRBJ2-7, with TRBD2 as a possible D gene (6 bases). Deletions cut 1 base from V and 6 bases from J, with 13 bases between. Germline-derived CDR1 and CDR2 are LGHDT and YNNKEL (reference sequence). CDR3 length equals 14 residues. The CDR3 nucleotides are TGTGCCAGCAGCCAAGTCCCGGGAGAGAGCGAGCAGTACTTC. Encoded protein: CASSQVPGESEQYF.

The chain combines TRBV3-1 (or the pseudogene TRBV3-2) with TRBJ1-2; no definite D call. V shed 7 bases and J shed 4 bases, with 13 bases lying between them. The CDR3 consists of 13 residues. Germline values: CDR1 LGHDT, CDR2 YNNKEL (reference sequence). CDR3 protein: CASTPNSGYGYTF. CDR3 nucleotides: TGTGCCAGCACCCCAAACAGCGGCTATGGCTACACCTTC.

CDR3 nucleotides: TGTGCCAGCAGCGCCCGGCAGGTCGGGGAGCTGTTTTTT. It encodes CASSARQVGELFF. This chain joins TRBV9 and TRBJ2-2; D unresolved. Trimming cost V 3 bases and J 7 bases, with 10 bases left between them. There are 13 residues in the CDR3. The germline gives CDR1 SGDLS, CDR2 YYNGEE.

This CDR3 is CASSRLTGGPNEQFF. CDR3 in DNA: TGCGCCAGCAGCCGGCTAACGGGAGGGCCTAATGAGCAGTTCTTC. The rearrangement links TRBV4-1 to TRBJ2-1; 8 bases are shared with TRBD2. J was trimmed by 7 bases and V by 4 bases; bases with no gene match: 9. Germline CDR1 MGHRA, CDR2 YSYEKL. CDR3 size: 15 residues.

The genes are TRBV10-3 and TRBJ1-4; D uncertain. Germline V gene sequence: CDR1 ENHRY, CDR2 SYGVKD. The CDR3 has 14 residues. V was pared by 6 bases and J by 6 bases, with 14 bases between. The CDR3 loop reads CAIRSGPGDEKLFF. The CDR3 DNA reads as TGTGCCATCAGATCCGGGCCCGGGGATGAAAAACTGTTTTTT.

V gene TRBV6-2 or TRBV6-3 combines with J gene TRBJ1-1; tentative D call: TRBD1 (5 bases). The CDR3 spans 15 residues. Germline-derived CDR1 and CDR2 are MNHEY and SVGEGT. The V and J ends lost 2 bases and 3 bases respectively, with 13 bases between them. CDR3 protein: CASSYPGGVDTEAFF. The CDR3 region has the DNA TGTGCCAGCAGTTACCCTGGAGGGGTGGACACTGAAGCTTTCTTT.

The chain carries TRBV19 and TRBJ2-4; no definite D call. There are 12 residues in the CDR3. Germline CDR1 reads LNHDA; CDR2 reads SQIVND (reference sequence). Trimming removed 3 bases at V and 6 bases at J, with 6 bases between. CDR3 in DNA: TGTGCCAGTAGTATCCCGGGAAACATTCAGTACTTC. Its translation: CASSIPGNIQYF. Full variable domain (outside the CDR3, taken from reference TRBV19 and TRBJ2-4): DGGITQSPKYLFRKEGQNVTLSCEQNLNHDAMYWYRQDPGQGLRLIYYSQIVNDFQKGDIAEGYSVSREKKESFPLTVTSAQKNPTAFYLCASSIPGNIQYFGAGTRLSVL.

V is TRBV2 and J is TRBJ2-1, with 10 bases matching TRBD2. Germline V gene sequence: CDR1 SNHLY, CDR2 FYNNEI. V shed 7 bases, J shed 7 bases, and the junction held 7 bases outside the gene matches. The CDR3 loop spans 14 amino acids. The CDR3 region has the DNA TGTGCCAGCACGGGACTAGCGAAGGAGAATGAGCAGTTCTTC. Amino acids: CASTGLAKENEQFF.

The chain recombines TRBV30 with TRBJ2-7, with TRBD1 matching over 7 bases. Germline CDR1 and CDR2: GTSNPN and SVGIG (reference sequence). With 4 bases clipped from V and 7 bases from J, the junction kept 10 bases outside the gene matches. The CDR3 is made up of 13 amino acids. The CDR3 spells CAWTATGLGEQYF. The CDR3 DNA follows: TGTGCCTGGACCGCGACAGGGCTCGGGGAGCAGTACTTC.

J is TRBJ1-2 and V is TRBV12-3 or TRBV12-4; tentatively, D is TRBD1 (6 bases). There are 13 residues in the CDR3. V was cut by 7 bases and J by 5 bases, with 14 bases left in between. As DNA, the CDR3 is TGTGCCAGCAAAAAAGGGGGGGGATATGGCTACACCTTC. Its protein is CASKKGGGYGYTF.

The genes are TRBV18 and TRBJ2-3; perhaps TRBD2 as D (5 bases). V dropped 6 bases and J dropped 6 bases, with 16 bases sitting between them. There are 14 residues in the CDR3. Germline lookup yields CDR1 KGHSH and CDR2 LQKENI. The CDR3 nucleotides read TGTGCCAGCTCTCTTGAAAGACTATCGGATACGCAGTATTTT. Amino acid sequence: CASSLERLSDTQYF.

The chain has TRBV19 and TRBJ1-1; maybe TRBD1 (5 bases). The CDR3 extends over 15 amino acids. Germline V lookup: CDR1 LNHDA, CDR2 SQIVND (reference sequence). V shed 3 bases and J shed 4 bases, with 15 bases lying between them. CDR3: CASSIVGEYFTEAFF. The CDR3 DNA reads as TGTGCCAGTAGTATTGTAGGGGAATATTTCACTGAAGCTTTCTTT.